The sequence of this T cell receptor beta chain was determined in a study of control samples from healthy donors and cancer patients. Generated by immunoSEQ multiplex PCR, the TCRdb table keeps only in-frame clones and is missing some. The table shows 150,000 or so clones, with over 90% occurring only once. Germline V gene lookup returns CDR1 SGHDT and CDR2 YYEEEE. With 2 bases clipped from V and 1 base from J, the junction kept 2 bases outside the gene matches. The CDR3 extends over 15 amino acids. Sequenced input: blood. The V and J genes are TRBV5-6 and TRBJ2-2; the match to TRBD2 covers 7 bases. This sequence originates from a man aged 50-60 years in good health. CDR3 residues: CASSFGGRNTGELFF. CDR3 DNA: TGTGCCAGCAGCTTCGGCGGGAGGAACACCGGGGAGCTGTTTTTT.